This entry is about one T cell receptor beta chain. This clone may be a read error of a much larger clone one base away. Losses at the gene ends were 1 base for V and 4 bases for J; bases not matched to a gene: 9. The CDR3 has 15 amino acids. In germline, CDR1 is DFQATT, CDR2 SNEGSKA (reference sequence). The sample is drawn from a study of T cells in Graves' hyperthyroidism and ophthalmopathy. TCR beta CDR3 regions were amplified from RNA. The TCR CDR3 first-round RT-PCR relied on the HTBI primer set. MiXCR, applied by TCRdb to the multiplex PCR reads, yields one record per CDR3 protein. The data contain hundreds of thousands of distinct CDR3 sequences, approximately 14% of them singletons.

The chain carries TRBV20-1 and TRBJ2-7, with 8 bases that match TRBD2. Sequences were obtained from blood. This receptor was taken from a woman in her fifties or sixties with Graves' ophthalmopathy. Here the CDR3 reads CSARGPSGSAYEQYF. The CDR3, as DNA: TGCAGTGCTAGAGGGCCCAGCGGGAGTGCGTACGAGCAGTACTTC.